This entry concerns a single T cell receptor (beta chain). The germline V gene has CDR1 MRHNA and CDR2 SNTAGT. Trimming shortened V by 1 base and J by 0 bases, and 13 bases separated the two germline ends. This CDR3 is 18 amino acids long. This sample was included in a study of CD8+ T cells in alopecia areata. RNA extraction was followed by reverse transcription into cDNA, which acted as the sequencing template. Assay used: immunoSEQ multiplex PCR; TCRdb lists only in-frame clones, some missing. The sample lists 110,000 or so clones; roughly 63% were seen once. This sample's treatment: oral pan-JAK inhibitor, 5-10 mg twice daily.

V and J are TRBV6-4 and TRBJ2-6; D remains ambiguous. Sequencing used CD8+ T cells sorted from blood, obtained at week 4, from a patient treated with tofacitinib. This TCR was sampled from a human donor with alopecia areata. The CDR3 loop reads CASSDWFITDSGANVLTF. The DNA for the CDR3 is TGTGCCAGCAGTGACTGGTTTATTACCGACTCTGGGGCCAACGTCCTGACTTTC.